This is a list of T cell receptor beta chains from one sample in a study of cytomegalovirus exposure and HLA in healthy donors. Generated by immunoSEQ multiplex PCR, the TCRdb table keeps only in-frame clones and is missing some. The sample holds about 140,000 clones, around three quarters seen once. The sample was PBMCs. All receptors come from a young man in good health and CMV-seronegative. Each CDR3 is given with its conserved first and last residue. Fields, in order: D gene, V gene, clone size, J gene, CDR3 DNA, CDR3 protein. A D gene is named only where the DNA matches it firmly. Size is stated for part of the rows, as once, few or many counts, or as a class when the clone is expanded.

NA	TRBV6-6	NA	TRBJ2-2	TGTGCCAGCAGTTACGGCCGGCTAGCGAACACCGGGGAGCTGTTTTTT	CASSYGRLANTGELFF
TRBD1	TRBV29-1	NA	TRBJ1-3	TGCAGCGTCACCGGGACAGGGAAAAACACCATATATTTT	CSVTGTGKNTIYF
NA	TRBV5-4	NA	TRBJ1-2	TGTGCCAGCAGCGGGGGCGTGACAGGAGGCAGTTTGGGCTACACCTTC	CASSGGVTGGSLGYTF
TRBD1	TRBV5-1	once	TRBJ2-3	TGCGCCAGCAGCTTAAACAGGGGCGACACAGATACGCAGTATTTT	CASSLNRGDTDTQYF
NA	TRBV6-5	NA	TRBJ1-3	TGTGCCAGCAGTTCCAGGGTGGGCGGAAACACCATATATTTT	CASSSRVGGNTIYF
TRBD1	TRBV30	NA	TRBJ1-1	TGTGCCTGGAGTCACAGGGGGCTTTGGACTGAAGCTTTCTTT	CAWSHRGLWTEAFF
NA	TRBV6-5	NA	TRBJ1-4	TGTGCCAGCAGTTACCACCGGGAGGAAGGGGAAAAACTGTTTTTT	CASSYHREEGEKLFF
NA	TRBV5-1	NA	TRBJ1-4	TGCGCCAGCAGCTTGGACAGTCAGAATGAAAAACTGTTTTTT	CASSLDSQNEKLFF
NA	TRBV27	NA	TRBJ1-6	TGTGCCAGCAGTTTCGGGATGGGATCTCGGCGTTCACCCCTCCACTTT	CASSFGMGSRRSPLHF
NA	TRBV14	NA	TRBJ2-7	TGTGCCAGCAGCCACGGGGTGGGGTACGAGCAGTACTTC	CASSHGVGYEQYF
NA	TRBV25-1	NA	TRBJ1-4	TGTGCCAGCAGTAAGGGGGGGCGAAATGAAAAACTGTTTTTT	CASSKGGRNEKLFF
NA	TRBV28	NA	TRBJ1-1	TGTGCCAGCAGGGTCCCGAGGATAATGAACACTGAAGCTTTCTTT	CASRVPRIMNTEAFF
NA	TRBV6-6	once	TRBJ2-1	TGTGCCAGCAGTTACGTAGGGGGGGACACTGAGCAGTTCTTC	CASSYVGGDTEQFF
NA	TRBV2	NA	TRBJ1-1	TGTGCCAGCAGTGGCCCCACAGATAACACTGAAGCTTTCTTT	CASSGPTDNTEAFF
TRBD1	TRBV7-2	NA	TRBJ2-3	TGTGCCAGCAGCTCCCCTCAGGGGGTTAGCACAGATACGCAGTATTTT	CASSSPQGVSTDTQYF
TRBD2	TRBV7-9	NA	TRBJ2-1	TGTGCCAGCAGCCCCACCCTCGGGGGGGCTGGGAATGAGCAGTTCTTC	CASSPTLGGAGNEQFF
NA	TRBV7-2	NA	TRBJ2-2	TGTGCCAGCAGCTTAGGCCAGGGAGGTACCGGGGAGCTGTTTTTT	CASSLGQGGTGELFF
NA	TRBV19	NA	TRBJ1-1	TGTGCCAGTAGTACGTCAACTTTGAACACTGAAGCTTTCTTT	CASSTSTLNTEAFF
NA	TRBV7-9	NA	TRBJ1-1	TGTGCCAGCGTCCTGGGGGCGATGAACACTGAAGCTTTCTTT	CASVLGAMNTEAFF
TRBD1	TRBV27	NA	TRBJ2-7	TGTGCCAGCACCCAAGTTTTGCGGGACAGGGTTCCCTACGAGCAGTACTTC	CASTQVLRDRVPYEQYF
TRBD2	TRBV27	once	TRBJ2-5	TGTGCCAGCAGTTTAAGCCGCCGTGGGACTAGCGGGGGGGAACAAGAGACCCAGTACTTC	CASSLSRRGTSGGEQETQYF
NA	TRBV2	few	TRBJ1-1	TGTGCCAGCAGGGAAACAGGGTTGGGTGAAGCTTTCTTT	CASRETGLGEAFF
NA	TRBV18	NA	TRBJ2-3	TGTGCCAGCTCACCCCTAACAGGGGGGGACAGCACAGATACGCAGTATTTT	CASSPLTGGDSTDTQYF
NA	TRBV25-1	NA	TRBJ1-1	TGTGCCAGCAGTGACCTGGCCGTGGACACTGAAGCTTTCTTT	CASSDLAVDTEAFF
TRBD1	TRBV7-9	NA	TRBJ1-2	TGTTCCAGCAGCTCCAGGACAGGGGGAAAGGGGTACTATGGCTACACCTTC	CSSSSRTGGKGYYGYTF
NA	TRBV5-4	NA	TRBJ1-1	TGTGCCAGCAGCTCCTCCAGGTTTGAAGCTTTCTTT	CASSSSRFEAFF
NA	TRBV5-1	NA	TRBJ2-7	TGCGCCAGCAGACAGGGCGGCGAACTCTTACGTCCACCACTTTTCCTTTACGAGCAGTACTTC	CASRQGGELLRPPLFLYEQYF
TRBD1	TRBV2	NA	TRBJ1-2	TGTGCCAGGGGGGACAGGGAAGAGGATAGCTACACCTTC	CARGDREEDSYTF
TRBD1	TRBV4-3	few	TRBJ2-3	TGCGCCAGCAGCCAAGGGACAGGGGGCTTCACAGATACGCAGTATTTT	CASSQGTGGFTDTQYF
NA	TRBV7-2	NA	TRBJ2-7	TGTGCCAGCAGCCCTAAAATCTCGGACAGCAAGATGTACGAGCAGTACTTC	CASSPKISDSKMYEQYF
NA	TRBV27	NA	TRBJ2-3	TGTGCCAGCAGAGGAGGGAACTCAGATACGCAGTATTTT	CASRGGNSDTQYF
TRBD1	TRBV7-8	NA	TRBJ2-7	TGTGCCAGCAGCCTACCGGAACAGGGGTACTACGAGCAGTACTTC	CASSLPEQGYYEQYF
TRBD1	TRBV19	NA	TRBJ2-7	TGTGCCAGTAGTTTCGGACAGGGTCTCCCCGAGCAGTACTTC	CASSFGQGLPEQYF
NA	TRBV11-2	NA	TRBJ2-3	TGTGCCAGCAGCTCCCAGGCCACAGATACGCAGTATTTT	CASSSQATDTQYF
NA	TRBV20-1	NA	TRBJ1-2	TGCAGTGCTATTACAGGTCGAGGCTACACCTTC	CSAITGRGYTF
NA	TRBV7-8	NA	TRBJ1-1	TGTGCCAGCAGCCACGGGAATGGTTCGGCTGAAGCTTTCTTT	CASSHGNGSAEAFF
NA	TRBV10-3	once	TRBJ2-7	TGTGCCATCAGTGAACGGGAGTATTCCTGCGAGCAGTACTTC	CAISEREYSCEQYF